This TCR beta chain came from a study of T-cell reconstitution after alpha-beta-depleted transplantation in children. At least ten counts were recorded for this clonotype. Its antigen is still unknown. Findings of the study overall: Several hundred expanded graft clones reportedly were the source of alpha-beta T cells about two months after transplant. Some patients showed high day-60 TCRbeta diversity, which derived from surviving recipient T cells and thymic progenitors.

The authors prepared the TCRbeta library with unique molecular identifiers. One entry per CDR3 protein, called by TCRdb with MiXCR from the PCR reads. The sample has around 17,000 distinct CDR3 sequences, approximately 4.9% seen once; the top ten hold 6.9%. Source: PBMCs, taken before TCRalphabeta/CD19-depleted stem cell transplant. The origin of this receptor is a boy between 10 and 17 years old with acute lymphoblastic leukemia, due to receive a stem cell transplant.

The CDR3 protein is CASSLLGRGYNEQFF. The CDR3 DNA reads as TGTGCCAGCAGCTTGCTTGGGCGCGGCTACAATGAGCAGTTCTTC. This chain uses TRBV7-2 with TRBJ2-1; D is undetermined. CDR3 length: 15 amino acids. Per the germline V gene, CDR1 is SGHTA and CDR2 is FQGNSA. Deletions cut 3 bases from V and 3 bases from J, with 12 bases between.